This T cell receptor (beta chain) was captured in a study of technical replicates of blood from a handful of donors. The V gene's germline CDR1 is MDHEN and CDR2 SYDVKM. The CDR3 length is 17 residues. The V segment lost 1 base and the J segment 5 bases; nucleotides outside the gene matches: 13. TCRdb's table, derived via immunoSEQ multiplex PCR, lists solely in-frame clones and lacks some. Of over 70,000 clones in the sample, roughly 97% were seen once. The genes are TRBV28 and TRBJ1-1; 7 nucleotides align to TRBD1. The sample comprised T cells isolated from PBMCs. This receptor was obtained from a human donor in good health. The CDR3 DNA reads TGTGCCAGCAGTTTATTTAGGTTAAGGCAGGGGGAGACTGAAGCTTTCTTT. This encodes CASSLFRLRQGETEAFF.